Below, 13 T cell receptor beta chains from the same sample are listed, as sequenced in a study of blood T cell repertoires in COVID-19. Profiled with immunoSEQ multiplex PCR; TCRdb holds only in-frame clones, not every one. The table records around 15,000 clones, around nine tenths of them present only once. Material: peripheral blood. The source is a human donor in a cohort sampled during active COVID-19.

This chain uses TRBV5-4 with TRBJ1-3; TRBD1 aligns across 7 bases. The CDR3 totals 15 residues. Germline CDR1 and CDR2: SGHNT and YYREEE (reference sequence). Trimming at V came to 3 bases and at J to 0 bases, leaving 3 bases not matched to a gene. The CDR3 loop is CASSSGGYSGNTIYF. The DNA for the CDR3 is TGTGCCAGCAGCTCAGGGGGGTACTCTGGAAACACCATATATTTT.

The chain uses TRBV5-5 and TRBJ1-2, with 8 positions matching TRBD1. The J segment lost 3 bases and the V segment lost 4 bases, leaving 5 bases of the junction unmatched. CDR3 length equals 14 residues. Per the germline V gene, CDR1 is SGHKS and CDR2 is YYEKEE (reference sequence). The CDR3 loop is CASSPRGRDYGYTF. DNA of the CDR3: TGTGCCAGCAGCCCCAGGGGGCGCGACTATGGCTACACCTTC.

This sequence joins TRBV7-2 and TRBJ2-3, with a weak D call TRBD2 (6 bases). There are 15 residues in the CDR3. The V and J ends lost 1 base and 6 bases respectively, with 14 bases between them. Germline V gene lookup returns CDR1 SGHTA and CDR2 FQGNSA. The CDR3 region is CASSLEREKGDTQYF. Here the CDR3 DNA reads TGTGCCAGCAGCTTAGAACGGGAGAAGGGGGATACGCAGTATTTT.

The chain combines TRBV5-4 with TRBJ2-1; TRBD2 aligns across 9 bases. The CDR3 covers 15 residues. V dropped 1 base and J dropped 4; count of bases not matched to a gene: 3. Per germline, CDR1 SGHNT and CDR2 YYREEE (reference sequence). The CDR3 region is CASSLSSGDYNEQFF. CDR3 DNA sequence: TGTGCCAGCAGCTTGTCTAGCGGGGATTACAATGAGCAGTTCTTC.

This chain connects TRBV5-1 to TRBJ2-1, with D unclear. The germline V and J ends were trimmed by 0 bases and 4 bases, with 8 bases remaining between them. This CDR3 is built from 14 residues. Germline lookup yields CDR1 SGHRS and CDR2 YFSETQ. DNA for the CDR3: TGCGCCAGCAGCTTGGCTACGGGTTACAATGAGCAGTTCTTC. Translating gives CASSLATGYNEQFF.

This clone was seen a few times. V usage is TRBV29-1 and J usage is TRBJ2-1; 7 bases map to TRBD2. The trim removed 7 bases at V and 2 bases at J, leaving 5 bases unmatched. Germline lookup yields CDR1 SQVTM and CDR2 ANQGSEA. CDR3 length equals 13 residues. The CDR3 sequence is CSDDSGPYNEQFF. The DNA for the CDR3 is TGCAGCGACGATAGCGGGCCCTACAATGAGCAGTTCTTC.

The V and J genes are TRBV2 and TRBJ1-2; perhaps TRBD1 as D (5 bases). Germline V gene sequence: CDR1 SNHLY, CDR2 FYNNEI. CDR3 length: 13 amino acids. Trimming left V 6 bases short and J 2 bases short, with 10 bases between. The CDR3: CASRRGPNYGYTF. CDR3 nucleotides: TGTGCCAGCAGAAGGGGTCCAAACTATGGCTACACCTTC. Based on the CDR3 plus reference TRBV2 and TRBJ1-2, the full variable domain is EPEVTQTPSHQVTQMGQEVILRCVPISNHLYFYWYRQILGQKVEFLVSFYNNEISEKSEIFDDQFSVERPDGSNFTLKIRSTKLEDSAMYFCASRRGPNYGYTFGSGTRLTVV.

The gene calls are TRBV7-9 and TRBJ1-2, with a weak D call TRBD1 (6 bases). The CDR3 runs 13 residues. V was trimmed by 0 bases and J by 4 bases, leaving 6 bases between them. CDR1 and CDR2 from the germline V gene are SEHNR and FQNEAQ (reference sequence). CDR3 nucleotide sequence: TGTGCCAGCAGCTTAGCCAGGGGCTATGGCTACACCTTC. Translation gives CASSLARGYGYTF. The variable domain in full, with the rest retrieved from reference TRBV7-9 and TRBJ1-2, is DTGVSQNPRHKITKRGQNVTFRCDPISEHNRLYWYRQTLGQGPEFLTYFQNEAQLEKSRLLSDRFSAERPKGSFSTLEIQRTEQGDSAMYLCASSLARGYGYTFGSGTRLTVV.

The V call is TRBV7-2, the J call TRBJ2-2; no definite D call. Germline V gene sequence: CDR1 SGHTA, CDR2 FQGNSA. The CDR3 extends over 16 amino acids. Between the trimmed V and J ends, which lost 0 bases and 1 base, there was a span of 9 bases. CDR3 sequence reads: CASSLAGVRNTGELFF. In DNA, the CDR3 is TGTGCCAGCAGCTTAGCAGGAGTAAGGAACACCGGGGAGCTGTTTTTT.

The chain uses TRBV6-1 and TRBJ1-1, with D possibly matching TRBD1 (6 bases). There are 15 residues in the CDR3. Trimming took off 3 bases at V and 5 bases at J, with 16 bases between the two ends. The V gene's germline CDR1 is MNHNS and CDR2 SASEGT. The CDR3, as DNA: TGTGCCAGCAGTGAGAACAGGGTCACGGAGACTGAAGCTTTCTTT. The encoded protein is CASSENRVTETEAFF.

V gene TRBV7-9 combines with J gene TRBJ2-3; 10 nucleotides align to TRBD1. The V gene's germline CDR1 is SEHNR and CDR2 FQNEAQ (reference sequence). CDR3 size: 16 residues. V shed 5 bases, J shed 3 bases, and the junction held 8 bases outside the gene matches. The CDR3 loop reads CASSRNRDRGTDTQYF. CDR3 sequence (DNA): TGTGCCAGCAGCCGAAACCGGGACAGGGGAACAGATACGCAGTATTTT.

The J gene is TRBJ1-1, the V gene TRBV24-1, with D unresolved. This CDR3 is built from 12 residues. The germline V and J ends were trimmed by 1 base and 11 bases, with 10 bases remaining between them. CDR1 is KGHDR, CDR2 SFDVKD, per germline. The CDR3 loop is CATSDFTGRAFF. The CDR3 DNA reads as TGTGCCACCAGTGATTTCACGGGAAGGGCTTTCTTT.

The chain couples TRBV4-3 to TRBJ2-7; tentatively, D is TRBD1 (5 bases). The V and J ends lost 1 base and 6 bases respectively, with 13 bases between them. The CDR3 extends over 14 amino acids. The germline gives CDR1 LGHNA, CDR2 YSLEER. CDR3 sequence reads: CASSQVVRAAEQYF. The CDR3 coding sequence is TGCGCCAGCAGCCAAGTGGTCAGGGCGGCCGAGCAGTACTTC.